The clone carrying this TCR beta chain was counted a few times. What it binds is not known. Researchers made TCR beta libraries by using iRepertoire HTBI primers and running Arm-PCR on CDR3 regions. TCRdb called the multiplex PCR reads again in MiXCR, with one record for every CDR3 protein. Found here are hundreds of thousands of distinct CDR3 sequences, around 20% of them singletons; the top ten hold over 25%. These data belong to a study of regulatory T cells in long-lasting Graves disease. Study details: To qualify as persistent, Graves' disease required over 5 years of antithyroid drugs with positive TSH receptor antibodies.

Germline loops: CDR1 SQVTM, CDR2 ANQGSEA. V lost 4 bases and J lost 0, with 18 bases in between. This CDR3 comprises 16 residues. Overall study findings and caveats: Segments TRBV28, TRBJ1-2 and TRBJ2-5 showed preferential usage in persistent disease. Lower TCR diversity was seen in persistent Graves' patients than in newly diagnosed ones.

Time point in this sample: persistent/refractory GD, antithyroid drugs over 5 years with positive TRAb. RNA from PBMCs was the source of the TCR library. The source material was peripheral blood mononuclear cells (PBMCs), sampled when the disease was refractory, from a patient treated with antithyroid drugs. This receptor was taken from a female donor with Graves disease. The V call is TRBV29-1, the J call TRBJ1-1; D not certain. CDR3 sequence reads: CSVGPFSGVMNTEAFF. For the CDR3, the DNA is TGCAGCGTTGGCCCCTTTTCCGGGGTGATGAACACTGAAGCTTTCTTT.